This passage covers 19 T cell receptor beta chains from one sample sequenced in a study of cytomegalovirus exposure and HLA in healthy donors. Only in-frame clones appear in the TCRdb table, and some are missing; sequencing was by immunoSEQ multiplex PCR. The sample has some 150,000 clones, about 91% seen once. Sequencing was performed on PBMCs. These receptors were taken from a woman under 30 in good health and CMV-seropositive.

This chain links TRBV6-5 with TRBJ1-5, with D perhaps TRBD1 (6 bases). Trimming stripped 10 bases from V and 6 bases from J, with 16 bases between. This CDR3 is built from 13 residues. Germline V gene lookup returns CDR1 MNHEY and CDR2 SVGAGI. The CDR3 DNA reads as TGTGCCACAGCACGGGGGGCGGTTCAGCCCCAGCATTTT. It is translated as CATARGAVQPQHF.

J is TRBJ1-3 and V is TRBV7-6, with D maybe TRBD1 (5 bases). This CDR3 contains 15 residues. CDR1 and CDR2 (germline): SGHVS, FNYEAQ. V dropped 3 bases and J dropped 1 base, with 10 bases sitting between them. CDR3 in DNA: TGTGCCAGCAGCTTCGGACAAGGATCTGGAAACACCATATATTTT. It specifies CASSFGQGSGNTIYF.

This chain links TRBV6-5 with TRBJ1-1, with TRBD1 as a possible D gene (5 bases). CDR1 is MNHEY, CDR2 SVGAGI, per germline. The V and J ends lost 2 bases and 1 base respectively, with 8 bases between them. CDR3 length: 14 residues. DNA for the CDR3: TGTGCCAGCAGTTACACGGGGGAGAACACTGAAGCTTTCTTT. It translates to CASSYTGENTEAFF.

This clone is medium-sized (0.01 to 0.1%) by share. The chain carries TRBV7-2 and TRBJ2-5, with 8 bases aligning to TRBD2. CDR1 and CDR2 (germline): SGHTA, FQGNSA. After removal of 1 base from V and 5 bases from J, the junction contained 12 bases not matched to a gene. The CDR3 has 17 amino acids. CDR3 in amino acids: CASSLEVTGGTGETQYF. DNA of the CDR3: TGTGCCAGCAGCTTAGAAGTTACGGGGGGGACCGGGGAGACCCAGTACTTC.

The rearrangement uses TRBV4-1 and TRBJ2-7, with TRBD1 matching 11 bases. Germline lookup yields CDR1 MGHRA and CDR2 YSYEKL. Trimming took 2 bases from V and 4 from J; bases not matched to a gene: 7. This CDR3 region has 16 residues. The CDR3 nucleotides are TGCGCCAGCAGCCAACTCTGGGGGACAGGGGGTTACGAGCAGTACTTC. The encoded protein is CASSQLWGTGGYEQYF.

The genes are TRBV7-3 and TRBJ2-1; 7 bases are a match to TRBD1. V shed 5 bases, J shed 5 bases, and the junction held 9 bases outside the gene matches. There are 15 residues in the CDR3. Germline V gene lookup returns CDR1 SGHTA and CDR2 FQGTGA. CDR3 nucleotide sequence: TGTGCCAGCAGCACCTCCGGGACAGTAGACAATGAGCAGTTCTTC. It codes for CASSTSGTVDNEQFF.

This sequence joins TRBV6-6 and TRBJ1-4; D is perhaps TRBD1 (5 bases). The CDR3 is 15 amino acids. Trimming cost V 2 bases and J 0 bases, with 7 bases left between them. Germline V gene lookup returns CDR1 MNHNY and CDR2 SVGAGI (reference sequence). CDR3 nucleotides: TGTGCCAGCAGTTACGACAGAGCAACTAATGAAAAACTGTTTTTT. Protein sequence: CASSYDRATNEKLFF.

The rearrangement links TRBV5-4 to TRBJ2-3; possible D gene TRBD1, 6 bases. This CDR3 contains 14 residues. Germline values: CDR1 SGHNT, CDR2 YYREEE (reference sequence). V was cut by 4 bases and J by 2 bases, with 11 bases left in between. CDR3: CASSVQGYTDTQYF. CDR3 coding DNA: TGTGCCAGCAGCGTACAGGGCTACACAGATACGCAGTATTTT.

V usage is TRBV7-2 and J usage is TRBJ1-6; the match to TRBD1 covers 9 bases. The CDR3 loop spans 16 amino acids. Germline V gene lookup returns CDR1 SGHTA and CDR2 FQGNSA. The V gene end was trimmed by 4 bases and the J gene end by 4 bases; junction bases not matched to a gene: 5. In DNA form, the CDR3 reads TGTGCCAGCAGCTCCACAGGGGGCGCTTATAATTCACCCCTCCACTTT. This translates into CASSSTGGAYNSPLHF.

This clone was picked up a small number of times. This chain joins TRBV7-9 and TRBJ1-1; D not resolved. Germline-derived CDR1 and CDR2 are SEHNR and FQNEAQ (reference sequence). The CDR3 is 13 amino acids. V was cut by 3 bases and J by 1 base, with 6 bases left in between. The CDR3, as DNA: TGTGCCAGCAGCTTTGGAGGGAACACTGAAGCTTTCTTT. This gives the protein CASSFGGNTEAFF.

The chain links TRBV27 to TRBJ2-7, with unresolved D. In germline, CDR1 is MNHEY, CDR2 SMNVEV (reference sequence). V dropped 3 bases and J dropped 3 bases, with 9 bases sitting between them. The CDR3 extends over 13 amino acids. This chain's CDR3 is CASSFGPYYEQYF. The CDR3 region has the DNA TGTGCCAGCAGTTTTGGCCCTTACTACGAGCAGTACTTC.

The chain carries TRBV10-3 and TRBJ2-5; 9 positions match TRBD2. Trimming took 3 bases from V and 2 from J; bases not matched to a gene: 4. This CDR3 region has 15 residues. The germline CDR1 and CDR2 sequences are ENHRY and SYGVKD. CDR3: CAISDSAGGQETQYF. In nucleotides, the CDR3 is TGTGCCATCAGTGACTCTGCGGGGGGGCAAGAGACCCAGTACTTC.

The chain recombines TRBV15 with TRBJ2-4, with TRBD1 matching 7 bases. V shed 1 base and J 9 bases; nucleotides not matched to a gene: 6. From germline, CDR1 is LNHNV and CDR2 YYDKDF (reference sequence). The CDR3 has 14 amino acids. CDR3 region: CATSRVQGMGIQYF. The CDR3 DNA reads TGTGCCACCAGCAGAGTACAGGGGATGGGCATTCAGTACTTC.

The rearrangement uses TRBV6-1 and TRBJ1-2; 12 bases fit TRBD1. The CDR3 is 14 residues long. Germline-derived CDR1 and CDR2 are MNHNS and SASEGT. Trimming at V came to 4 bases and at J to 7 bases, leaving 4 bases not matched to a gene. The CDR3 DNA follows: TGTGCCAGCAGTGGCGGGACAGGGGGCCGTGGCTACACCTTC. Amino acid sequence: CASSGGTGGRGYTF.

J is TRBJ2-7 and V is TRBV30; TRBD1 matches at 9 bases. Germline CDR1 is GTSNPN and CDR2 is SVGIG (reference sequence). V lost 2 bases, J lost 5 bases, and 10 bases stayed unmatched. The CDR3 runs to 15 residues. In nucleotides, the CDR3 is TGTGCCTGGAGTCCAGGGACAGGGACACGGAACGAGCAGTACTTC. Its translation is CAWSPGTGTRNEQYF.

This chain links TRBV5-3 with TRBJ1-6, with 9 bases aligning to TRBD1. TRBV5-3 is sorted into the ORF group, with uncertain function. Trimming took 0 bases from V and 3 from J; bases not matched to a gene: 10. This CDR3 contains 19 residues. In DNA, the CDR3 is TGTGCCAGAAGCTTGGATCAGGACAGGGGAGGCAGCTATAATTCACCCCTCCACTTT. It is translated as CARSLDQDRGGSYNSPLHF.

This clone came up a few times. The rearrangement uses TRBV28 and TRBJ1-6, with D possibly being TRBD1 (5 bases). Trimming left V 7 bases short and J 10 bases short, with 11 bases between. This CDR3 has 12 residues. Germline CDR1 is MDHEN and CDR2 is SYDVKM. CDR3 in amino acids: CASTGGTSPLHF. The CDR3 coding sequence is TGTGCCAGCACGGGGGGAACCTCACCCCTCCACTTT.

The CDR3 loop reads CASSDSSGESIQYF. The CDR3, as DNA: TGCGCCAGCAGTGATAGCTCCGGGGAAAGCATTCAGTACTTC. The chain links TRBV10-1 to TRBJ2-4; tentative D call: TRBD2 (5 bases). CDR3 length equals 14 residues. V gave up 3 bases and J gave up 9 bases, with 15 bases separating them. CDR1 and CDR2 (germline): WNHNN, SYGVQD (reference sequence).

This chain uses TRBV4-2 with TRBJ1-3, with 7 bases fitting TRBD1. Trimming at V came to 0 bases and at J to 3 bases, leaving 5 bases not matched to a gene. The CDR3 consists of 16 residues. Germline V gene sequence: CDR1 LGHNA, CDR2 YNFKEQ. The CDR3 loop is CASSQDIPGGGNTIYF. The CDR3 region has the DNA TGTGCCAGCAGCCAAGATATACCAGGGGGTGGAAACACCATATATTTT.